This T cell receptor beta chain comes out of a study of T cells after yellow fever vaccination. TCRdb redid the calling of the 5' RACE reads with MiXCR, one entry per CDR3 protein. The sample has approximately 70,000 distinct CDR3 sequences; over 6% are singletons. This clonotype was observed many times. Germline V gene data show CDR1 as MGHRA and CDR2 as YSYEKL. Trimming removed 1 base at V and 3 bases at J, with 25 bases between. CDR3 length: 20 residues. The rearrangement links TRBV4-1 to TRBJ1-5, with a weak D call TRBD1 (5 bases). This clonotype was sampled from a man aged 18 to 29 who received the YFV17D yellow fever vaccine. The source was CD8+ T cells sorted from PBMCs, collected roughly 45 days after the first yellow fever vaccination. CDR3 sequence reads: CASSQVWPTTRSRVNQPQHF. CDR3 bases: TGCGCCAGCAGCCAAGTTTGGCCCACGACGCGCTCCAGGGTCAATCAGCCCCAGCATTTT.